The 8 T cell receptor beta chains in this list originate from one sample, sequenced in a study of regulatory T cells in long-lasting Graves disease. Time point denoted: newly diagnosed GD, antithyroid drugs for less than 3 months. The TCR library was prepared using RNA isolated from PBMCs. The TCR beta library used iRepertoire HTBI primers with Arm-PCR amplification of CDR3. TCRdb recomputed calls from the multiplex PCR reads with MiXCR, one row per CDR3 protein. The sample has about 500,000 distinct CDR3 sequences, about 12% seen once. These data were also reused for a study on T cells in Graves' hyperthyroidism and ophthalmopathy.

Sequencing used peripheral blood mononuclear cells (PBMCs), obtained at new diagnosis, from a patient treated with antithyroid drugs. The receptor set was obtained from a woman under 40 with Graves disease.

This clonotype showed up many times. The chain has TRBV28 and TRBJ2-7, with 9 bases identical to TRBD1. Trimming took 4 bases from V and 3 from J; bases not matched to a gene: 10. The CDR3 totals 16 residues. Germline lookup yields CDR1 MDHEN and CDR2 SYDVKM. Here the CDR3 reads CASSSTSPGQGYEQYF. CDR3 coding DNA: TGTGCCAGCAGTTCAACGAGCCCGGGACAGGGCTACGAGCAGTACTTC.

This clonotype was seen repeatedly, ten times or more. The chain links TRBV18 to TRBJ2-1, with D unclear. CDR1 is KGHSH and CDR2 is LQKENI in the germline V gene. The CDR3 is 14 residues long. V lost 3 bases, J lost 4 bases, and 10 bases lay in between. The DNA for the CDR3 is TGTGCCAGCTCACCGCCCCCTTCTTACAATGAGCAGTTCTTC. It specifies CASSPPPSYNEQFF.

This clonotype was seen at least ten times. V is TRBV9 and J is TRBJ1-4; 8 bases are a match to TRBD1. The CDR3 spans 16 residues. The junction had 6 bases not matched to a gene; V was cut back by 1 base and J by 4 bases. Germline CDR1 is SGDLS and CDR2 is YYNGEE. The CDR3 sequence: CASSVSGQGHNEKLFF. The CDR3 nucleotides read TGTGCCAGCAGCGTATCTGGACAGGGACATAATGAAAAACTGTTTTTT.

Many counts were recorded for this clonotype. The rearrangement links TRBV7-9 to TRBJ2-2; the D gene could be TRBD1 or TRBD2 (5 bases each). CDR1 SEHNR and CDR2 FQNEAQ come from the germline V gene (reference sequence). V dropped 6 bases and J dropped 5 bases, with 13 bases sitting between them. The CDR3 length is 14 residues. The CDR3 loop is CASRGPTSTGELFF. In nucleotides, the CDR3 is TGTGCCAGCAGGGGACCTACATCTACCGGGGAGCTGTTTTTT.

With respect to this clonotype: A much bigger clone sits one base away, suggesting this may be a read error. V is TRBV6-1 and J is TRBJ2-3; D is uncertain. V gave up 3 bases and J gave up 8 bases, with 9 bases separating them. Germline V gives CDR1 MNHNS, CDR2 SASEGT. The CDR3 has 12 amino acids. The CDR3 loop is CASSDTGITQYF. Written as DNA, the CDR3 is TGTGCCAGCAGTGATACGGGTATTACGCAGTATTTT.

This clonotype appeared many times. The CDR3 nucleotides are TGTGCCAGCAGCCTGGACGGGGACGAGCAGTACTTC. It is translated as CASSLDGDEQYF. The chain links TRBV7-3 to TRBJ2-7; D may be TRBD2 (5 bases). CDR3 size: 12 residues. From germline, CDR1 is SGHTA and CDR2 FQGTGA. Trimming took off 5 bases at V and 5 bases at J, with 10 bases between the two ends.

This clonotype turned up a few times. This chain joins TRBV30 and TRBJ2-2; no clear D. Per the germline V gene, CDR1 is GTSNPN and CDR2 is SVGIG (reference sequence). V lost 1 base and J lost 9, with 9 bases in between. The CDR3 sequence is 12 residues long. The CDR3 sequence is CAWSGGGRELFF. CDR3 DNA sequence: TGTGCCTGGAGTGGTGGCGGCCGGGAGCTGTTTTTT. The full variable domain, its missing parts supplied by reference TRBV30 and TRBJ2-2, is SQTIHQWPATLVQPVGSPLSLECTVEGTSNPNLYWYRQAAGRGLQLLFYSVGIGQISSEVPQNLSASRPQDRQFILSSKKLLLSDSGFYLCAWSGGGRELFFGEGSRLTVL.

The chain employs TRBV4-1 and TRBJ2-3, with 7 bases aligning to TRBD1. Germline values: CDR1 MGHRA, CDR2 YSYEKL. V trimming: 2 bases; J trimming: 14 bases; junction bases outside the gene matches: 16. CDR3 length: 15 amino acids. For the CDR3, the DNA is TGCGCCAGCAGCCAAACTGACAGGGTACCTCCCACGAGGTATTTT. Translation gives CASSQTDRVPPTRYF.